What follows are 5 T cell receptor beta chains derived from one specimen sequenced in a study of patients and donors after allogeneic stem cell transplantation. TCRdb passed the RT-PCR reads through MiXCR, listing each CDR3 protein once. The sample has roughly 880,000 distinct CDR3 sequences, about 20% seen once. Sequenced input: blood, either unsorted or a sorted T cell fraction (not recorded which). These receptor sequences come from a human donor who was either an allogeneic HSCT recipient or a stem cell or donor lymphocyte infusion donor (not recorded which). It is not recorded whose cells these are; they may come from a transplant donor.

There are many counts of this clonotype. The chain combines TRBV6-5 with TRBJ1-1; the D is unclear. This CDR3 region has 12 residues. CDR1 is MNHEY and CDR2 is SVGAGI in the germline V gene. V gave up 2 bases and J gave up 1 base, with 2 bases separating them. The chain's CDR3 is CASSYKNTEAFF. The CDR3 nucleotides are TGTGCCAGCAGTTACAAGAACACTGAAGCTTTCTTT.

This sequence joins TRBV6-7 and TRBJ1-5, with a possible D match to TRBD1 (5 bases). TRBV6-7 qualifies as an ORF whose function is uncertain. With 2 bases removed from V and 0 bases from J, the gap between germline ends came to 14 bases. The length of the CDR3 is 17 residues. The CDR3 coding sequence is TGTGCCAGCAGTTACAGGGACCGGAGGGATAGCAATCAGCCCCAGCATTTT. It encodes CASSYRDRRDSNQPQHF.

This clonotype has just a few counts. The CDR3 is CASSLMNEQYF. In DNA form, the CDR3 reads TGCGCCAGCAGCTTAATGAACGAGCAGTACTTC. The chain carries TRBV5-1 and TRBJ2-7; D gene unclear. Germline V lookup: CDR1 SGHRS, CDR2 YFSETQ. Trimming removed 2 bases at V and 5 bases at J, with 5 bases between. The CDR3 length is 11 residues.

This clonotype appeared a few times. This chain links TRBV5-1 with TRBJ1-6, with 8 nucleotides matching TRBD1. Germline V gene sequence: CDR1 SGHRS, CDR2 YFSETQ. After removal of 0 bases from V and 8 bases from J, the junction contained 4 bases not matched to a gene. This CDR3 has 15 residues. CDR3 in DNA: TGCGCCAGCAGCTTGGAAGGGACAGGAGATTCACCCCTCCACTTT. Its translation is CASSLEGTGDSPLHF.

This chain connects TRBV20-1 to TRBJ2-3; perhaps TRBD2 as D (6 bases). V gave up 1 base and J gave up 4 bases, with 18 bases separating them. This CDR3 has 16 amino acids. Germline CDR1 and CDR2: DFQATT and SNEGSKA (reference sequence). The CDR3 is CSARASTGVRADTQYF. The CDR3 nucleotides are TGCAGTGCTAGAGCGTCTACGGGAGTCAGAGCAGATACGCAGTATTTT.